This is a list of T cell receptor beta chains from one sample in a study of naive and memory T cell subsets. TCRdb re-analysed the UMI-ligation and nested PCR reads in MiXCR, keeping a single row per CDR3 protein. The sample comprises about 35,000 distinct CDR3 sequences, approximately 12% of which are singletons, and more than 20% rests with the top ten. Material: effector memory CD4+ T cells from blood. These receptor sequences come from a human donor in good health. CDR3s include the opening cysteine and the closing phenylalanine or tryptophan. D genes are given only for firm matches. Only some rows state a clone size, as once, few, many or a class for expanded clones.

.	TRBV30	.	TRBJ2-2	11	TGTGCCTGGAGTTCCACCGGGGAGCTGTTTTTT	CAWSSTGELFF
TRBD2	TRBV5-1	.	TRBJ2-2	17	TGCGCCAGCATCTCAAATCCGGGACTAGCACCAGCCGGGGAGCTGTTTTTT	CASISNPGLAPAGELFF
.	TRBV20-1	few	TRBJ1-5	13	TGCAGCGCAGACCTGAATAGCAATCAGCCCCAGCATTTT	CSADLNSNQPQHF
.	TRBV3-1	.	TRBJ1-1	13	TGTGCCAGCAGCCCCACGGGTGGACCTGAAGCTTTCTTT	CASSPTGGPEAFF
TRBD2	TRBV5-5	.	TRBJ2-7	15	TGTGCCAGCAGCAATTCAGCGGGAAGCCACTACGAGCAGTACTTC	CASSNSAGSHYEQYF
.	TRBV2	.	TRBJ2-1	15	TGTGCCAGCAGTGAAACCAGGACTGTCTACAATGAGCTGTTCTTC	CASSETRTVYNELFF
.	TRBV3-1	many	TRBJ1-1	12	TGTGCCAGCAGCCAGGCCGACGTTGGGGCTTTCTTT	CASSQADVGAFF
TRBD2	TRBV18	.	TRBJ2-1	17	TGTGCCAGCTCACGAAGTCTAGCGGAACTCTCCTACAATGAGCAGTTCTTC	CASSRSLAELSYNEQFF
TRBD2	TRBV30	.	TRBJ2-1	14	TGTGCCTGGAGTGACGGGACTAGCGTTAATGAGCAGTTCTTC	CAWSDGTSVNEQFF
.	TRBV21-1	few	TRBJ1-5	17	TGTGCCAGCACCATTCAGGACAGGGGGGGTAGCAATCAGCCCCAGCATTTT	CASTIQDRGGSNQPQHF
TRBD1	TRBV29-1	.	TRBJ1-5	15	TGCAGCGTTGCCCCTACAGGGACAGGGGGACAGCCCCAGCATTTT	CSVAPTGTGGQPQHF
.	TRBV3-1	few	TRBJ1-2	13	TGTGCCAGCAGCCAAGATCCACGGGATGGCTACACCTTC	CASSQDPRDGYTF
TRBD1	TRBV6-5	once	TRBJ2-5	13	TGTGCCAGCAGGCGGACAGGACAAGAGACCCAGTACTTC	CASRRTGQETQYF
TRBD1	TRBV25-1	.	TRBJ2-7	16	TGTGCCAGCAGTCAAAGGACAGGCCCGAGCTCCTACGAGCAGTACTTC	CASSQRTGPSSYEQYF
.	TRBV30	few	TRBJ1-3	13	TGTGCCTGGAGAGGGGGGTCTGGAAACACCATATATTTT	CAWRGGSGNTIYF
.	TRBV28	.	TRBJ2-5	12	TGTGCCAGCAGTGTAGTAGGAGAGACCCAGTACTTC	CASSVVGETQYF
.	TRBV9	.	TRBJ1-2	12	TGTGCCAGCAGGGGAGAGGGTCGTCGCTACACCTTC	CASRGEGRRYTF
.	TRBV4-3	few	TRBJ1-6	19	TGCGCCAGCAGCCAAGAGTTGCAGACTACTAGCTCCTATAATTCACCCCTCCACTTT	CASSQELQTTSSYNSPLHF
TRBD1	TRBV18	few	TRBJ2-7	13	TGTGCCAGCTCGACAGACAGGGGCGTAGAGCAGTACTTC	CASSTDRGVEQYF
TRBD2	TRBV9	few	TRBJ2-7	20	TGTGCCAGCAGCGCGCCCCCGGGACTAGCGGGAGAAGGGAGCTCCTACGAGCAGTACTTC	CASSAPPGLAGEGSSYEQYF
.	TRBV7-8	many	TRBJ2-1	16	TGTGCCAGCAGCTTATTGACCCCTACTCTTAACGTCGAGCAGTTCTTC	CASSLLTPTLNVEQFF
.	TRBV18	.	TRBJ1-5	15	TGTGCCAGCTCACCGACCGCACAGGGTAATCAGCCCCAGCATTTT	CASSPTAQGNQPQHF
TRBD2	TRBV11-2	.	TRBJ2-1	17	TGTGCCAGCAGCTTCCCGGTAGCGGGAGGGCCTGTCAATGAGCAGTTCTTC	CASSFPVAGGPVNEQFF
.	TRBV7-8	many	TRBJ1-2	15	TGTGCCAGCAGCTTAGCAAGGGTCCCCGTCTATGGCTACACCTTC	CASSLARVPVYGYTF
TRBD2	TRBV10-3	few	TRBJ2-3	15	TGTGCCATCAGCAGGACTAGCGGGGCCACAGATACGCAGTATTTT	CAISRTSGATDTQYF
.	TRBV7-2	many	TRBJ2-7	15	TGTGCCAGCAGCTTAGTTTTCGGAGACTCCTACGAGCAGTACTTC	CASSLVFGDSYEQYF
TRBD2	TRBV12-3/TRBV12-4	.	TRBJ2-5	15	TGTGCCAGCAGCTCAGCGGGACTAGGGACGGAGACCCAGTACTTC	CASSSAGLGTETQYF
TRBD2	TRBV28	few	TRBJ2-1	15	TGTGCCAGCAGTCTCCTAGCGGGAGGTAACAATGAGCAGTTCTTC	CASSLLAGGNNEQFF
.	TRBV20-1	.	TRBJ1-3	14	TGCAGTGCTAGATACAGGGAGGCTGGAAACACCATATATTTT	CSARYREAGNTIYF
.	TRBV9	.	TRBJ2-5	15	TGTGCCAGCAGCGTATCCGGCGGCAATGAAGAGACCCAGTACTTC	CASSVSGGNEETQYF
.	TRBV6-5	few	TRBJ2-7	14	TGTGCCAGCAGCCAGGGACAAACTACCTACGAGCAGTACTTC	CASSQGQTTYEQYF
TRBD1	TRBV7-9	medium-sized	TRBJ2-5	15	TGTGCCGGCGCTTCGACAGGGTTGGCAGCAAGGACCCAGTACTTC	CAGASTGLAARTQYF
.	TRBV15	few	TRBJ2-5	15	TGTGCCACCAGCAGAGATCCTTCAGGGGTGGAGACCCAGTACTTC	CATSRDPSGVETQYF
.	TRBV12-3/TRBV12-4	.	TRBJ1-1	14	TGTGCCAGCAGTTTAGCCGCAACGAACACTGAAGCTTTCTTT	CASSLAATNTEAFF
TRBD2	TRBV7-9	many	TRBJ2-2	18	TGTGCCAGCAGCCCTAAAATTAGACTAGCGGGAGCCCGCGCGGAGCTGTTTTTT	CASSPKIRLAGARAELFF
.	TRBV24-1	many	TRBJ2-1	18	TGTGCCACCAGTGATTCCATAGACAGGCCCACTCTTGACAATGAGCAGTTCTTC	CATSDSIDRPTLDNEQFF
TRBD1	TRBV20-1	many	TRBJ1-6	14	TGCAGTGCTAGGTCGCAGGGGGATAATTCACCCCTCCACTTT	CSARSQGDNSPLHF
TRBD1	TRBV20-1	many	TRBJ1-1	14	TGCAGTGCTAGACCCCAGGGGGGATCCACTGAAGCTTTCTTT	CSARPQGGSTEAFF
.	TRBV7-2	.	TRBJ2-2	15	TGTGCCAGCAGCGCAACCCCGGGAGAGGTCGGGGAGCTGTTTTTT	CASSATPGEVGELFF
.	TRBV4-1	.	TRBJ2-2	16	TGCGCCAGCAGCCAAGAGAGGGGGGTTGGTACCGGGGAGCTGTTTTTT	CASSQERGVGTGELFF
.	TRBV19	.	TRBJ1-1	11	TGTGCCAGTAATCAGAACACTGAAGCTTTCTTT	CASNQNTEAFF
TRBD2	TRBV20-1	medium-sized	TRBJ2-4	13	TGCAGTGCTACGGGGGACTATGAAAACATTCAGTACTTC	CSATGDYENIQYF
.	TRBV28	.	TRBJ1-1	14	TGTGCCAGCAGTACGAACCGGGACGGTGATGACGCTTTCTTT	CASSTNRDGDDAFF
TRBD2	TRBV6-1	many	TRBJ2-2	19	TGTGCCAGCAGTGAAGCGGGATCGAGCGGGGGAAGGAACACCGGGGAGCTGTTTTTT	CASSEAGSSGGRNTGELFF
.	TRBV25-1	.	TRBJ1-1	9	TGTGCCAGCAGTGCCGAAGCTTTCTTT	CASSAEAFF
.	TRBV20-1	few	TRBJ1-2	14	TGCAGTGTTAAACAGGGAAACTCTAACTATGGCTACACCTTC	CSVKQGNSNYGYTF
TRBD2	TRBV25-1	few	TRBJ2-5	15	TGTGCCAGCAGAGGCCCGACTAGCGGCCAAGAGACCCAGTACTTC	CASRGPTSGQETQYF
TRBD1	TRBV20-1	many	TRBJ2-3	16	TGCAGTGCTCCACTAGGGGCGACAGGGGTAACAGATACGCAGTATTTT	CSAPLGATGVTDTQYF
.	TRBV10-3	.	TRBJ2-1	14	TGTGCCATCAGTGAGTCGGCGGGCTACAATGAGCAGTTCTTC	CAISESAGYNEQFF